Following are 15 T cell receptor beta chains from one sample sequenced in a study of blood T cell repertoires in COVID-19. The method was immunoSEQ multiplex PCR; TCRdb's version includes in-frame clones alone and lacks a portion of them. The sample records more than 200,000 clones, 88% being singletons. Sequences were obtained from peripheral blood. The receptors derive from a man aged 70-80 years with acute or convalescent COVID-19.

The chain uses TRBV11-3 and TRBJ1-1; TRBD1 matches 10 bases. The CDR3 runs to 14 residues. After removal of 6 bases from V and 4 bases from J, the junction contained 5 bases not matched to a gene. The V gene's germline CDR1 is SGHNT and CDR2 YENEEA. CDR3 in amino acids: CASSRQGAGTEAFF. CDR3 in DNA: TGTGCCAGCAGTAGACAGGGGGCTGGCACTGAAGCTTTCTTT.

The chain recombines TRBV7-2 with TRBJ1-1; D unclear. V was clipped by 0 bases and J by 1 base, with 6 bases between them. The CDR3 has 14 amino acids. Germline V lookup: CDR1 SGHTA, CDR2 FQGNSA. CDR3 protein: CASSLASGNTEAFF. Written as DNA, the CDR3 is TGTGCCAGCAGCTTAGCCTCCGGGAACACTGAAGCTTTCTTT.

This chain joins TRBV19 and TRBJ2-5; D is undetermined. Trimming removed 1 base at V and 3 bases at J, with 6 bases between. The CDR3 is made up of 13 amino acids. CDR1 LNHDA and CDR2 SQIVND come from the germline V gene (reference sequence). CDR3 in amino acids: CASSIAREETQYF. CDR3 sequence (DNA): TGTGCCAGTAGTATAGCACGGGAAGAGACCCAGTACTTC.

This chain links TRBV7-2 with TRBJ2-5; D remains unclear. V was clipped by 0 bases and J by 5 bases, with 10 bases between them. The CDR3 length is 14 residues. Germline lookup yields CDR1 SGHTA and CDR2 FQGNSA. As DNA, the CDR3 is TGTGCCAGCAGCTTAGCCATGTATGAGGAGACCCAGTACTTC. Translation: CASSLAMYEETQYF. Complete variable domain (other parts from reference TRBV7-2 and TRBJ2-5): GAGVSQSPSNKVTEKGKDVELRCDPISGHTALYWYRQSLGQGLEFLIYFQGNSAPDKSGLPSDRFSAERTGGSVSTLTIQRTQQEDSAVYLCASSLAMYEETQYFGPGTRLLVL.

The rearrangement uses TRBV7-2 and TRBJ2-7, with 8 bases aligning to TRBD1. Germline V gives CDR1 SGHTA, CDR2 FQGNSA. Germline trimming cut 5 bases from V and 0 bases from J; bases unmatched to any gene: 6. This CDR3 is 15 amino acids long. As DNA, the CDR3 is TGTGCCAGCAGCCTCGACAGGGGAAGCTCCTACGAGCAGTACTTC. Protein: CASSLDRGSSYEQYF. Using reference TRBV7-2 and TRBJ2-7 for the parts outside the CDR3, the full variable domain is GAGVSQSPSNKVTEKGKDVELRCDPISGHTALYWYRQSLGQGLEFLIYFQGNSAPDKSGLPSDRFSAERTGGSVSTLTIQRTQQEDSAVYLCASSLDRGSSYEQYFGPGTRLTVT.

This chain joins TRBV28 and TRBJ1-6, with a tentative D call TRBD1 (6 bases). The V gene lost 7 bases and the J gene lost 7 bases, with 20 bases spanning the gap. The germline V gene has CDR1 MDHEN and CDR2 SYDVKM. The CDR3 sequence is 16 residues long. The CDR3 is CASNPIQGMGNSPLHF. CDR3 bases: TGTGCCAGCAACCCAATCCAGGGGATGGGGAATTCACCCCTCCACTTT. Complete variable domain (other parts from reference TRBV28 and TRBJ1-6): DVKVTQSSRYLVKRTGEKVFLECVQDMDHENMFWYRQDPGLGLRLIYFSYDVKMKEKGDIPEGYSVSREKKERFSLILESASTNQTSMYLCASNPIQGMGNSPLHFGNGTRLTVT.

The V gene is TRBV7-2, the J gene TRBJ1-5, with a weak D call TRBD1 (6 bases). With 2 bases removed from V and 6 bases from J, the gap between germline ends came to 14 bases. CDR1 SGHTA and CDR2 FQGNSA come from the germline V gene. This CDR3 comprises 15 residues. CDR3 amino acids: CASSLTGTHTQPQHF. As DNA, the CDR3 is TGTGCCAGCAGCTTAACCGGGACACATACTCAGCCCCAGCATTTT.

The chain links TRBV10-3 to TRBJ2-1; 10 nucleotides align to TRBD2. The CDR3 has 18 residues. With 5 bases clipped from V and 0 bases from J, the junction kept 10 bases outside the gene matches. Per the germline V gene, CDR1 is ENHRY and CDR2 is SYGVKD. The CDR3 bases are TGTGCCATCAGTTCACTTGGGACTAGCGTTAGCTCCTACAATGAGCAGTTCTTC. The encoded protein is CAISSLGTSVSSYNEQFF.

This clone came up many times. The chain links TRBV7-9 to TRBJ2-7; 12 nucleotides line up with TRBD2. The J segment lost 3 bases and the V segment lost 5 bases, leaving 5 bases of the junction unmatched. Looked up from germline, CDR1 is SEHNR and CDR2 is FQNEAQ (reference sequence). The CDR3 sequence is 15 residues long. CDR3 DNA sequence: TGTGCCAGCAGCACCGGACTAGCGGGAAGCTACGAGCAGTACTTC. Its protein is CASSTGLAGSYEQYF.

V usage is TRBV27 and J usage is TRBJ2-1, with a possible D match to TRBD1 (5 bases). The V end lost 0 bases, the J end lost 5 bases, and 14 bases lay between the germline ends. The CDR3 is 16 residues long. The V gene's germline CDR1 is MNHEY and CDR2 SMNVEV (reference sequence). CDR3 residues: CASSLSDTMRNNEQFF. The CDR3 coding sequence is TGTGCCAGCAGTTTATCGGACACCATGAGAAACAATGAGCAGTTCTTC.

The CDR3 region is CASSLTGRLGETQYF. Here the CDR3 DNA reads TGTGCCAGCAGCTTAACAGGGCGACTCGGAGAGACCCAGTACTTC. V gene TRBV11-2 combines with J gene TRBJ2-5, with D perhaps TRBD1 (6 bases). Germline loops: CDR1 SGHAT, CDR2 FQNNGV. This CDR3 comprises 15 residues. V was trimmed by 2 bases and J by 4 bases, leaving 14 bases between them.

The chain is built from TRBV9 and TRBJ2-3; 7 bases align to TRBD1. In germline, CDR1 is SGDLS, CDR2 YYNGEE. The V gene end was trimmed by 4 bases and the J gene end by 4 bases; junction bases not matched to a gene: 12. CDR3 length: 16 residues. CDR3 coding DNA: TGTGCCAGCAGCCCCCGACAGGGAGTTATAGCAGATACGCAGTATTTT. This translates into CASSPRQGVIADTQYF.

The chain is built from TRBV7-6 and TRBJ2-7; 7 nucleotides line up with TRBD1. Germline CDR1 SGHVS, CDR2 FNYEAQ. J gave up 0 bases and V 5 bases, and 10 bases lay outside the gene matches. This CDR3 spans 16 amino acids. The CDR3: CASSHGQEAFSYEQYF. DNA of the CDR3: TGTGCCAGCAGCCACGGACAGGAGGCTTTCTCCTACGAGCAGTACTTC.

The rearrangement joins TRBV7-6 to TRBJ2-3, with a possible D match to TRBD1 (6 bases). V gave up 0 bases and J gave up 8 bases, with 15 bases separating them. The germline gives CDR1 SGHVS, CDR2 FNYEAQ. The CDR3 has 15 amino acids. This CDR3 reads CASSLAGRGPRTQYF. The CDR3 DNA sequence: TGTGCCAGCAGCTTAGCCGGCAGGGGCCCACGTACGCAGTATTTT.

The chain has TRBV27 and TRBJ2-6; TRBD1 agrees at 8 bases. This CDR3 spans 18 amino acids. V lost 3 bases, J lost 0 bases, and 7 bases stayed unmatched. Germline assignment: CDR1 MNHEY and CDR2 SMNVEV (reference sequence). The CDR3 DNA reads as TGTGCCAGCAGTTTCGGGGGACAGGTCTTCTCTGGGGCCAACGTCCTGACTTTC. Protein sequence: CASSFGGQVFSGANVLTF.